These 14 T cell receptor beta chains came from one sample sequenced in a study of control samples from healthy donors and cancer patients. This table comes from immunoSEQ multiplex PCR, and its TCRdb copy is limited to in-frame clones, with some not included. The table includes roughly 26,000 clones, roughly 85% detected once. The source material was PBMCs. The source is a woman aged 60-75 years with head and neck cancer.

The rearrangement uses TRBV5-1 and TRBJ2-7, with TRBD1 as a possible D gene (5 bases). V lost 3 bases, J lost 1 base, and 11 bases lay in between. The CDR3 totals 14 residues. Germline V lookup: CDR1 SGHRS, CDR2 YFSETQ. CDR3 sequence: CASSSSGQSYEQYF. The CDR3 DNA follows: TGCGCCAGCAGCTCCTCAGGACAATCCTACGAGCAGTACTTC.

The J gene is TRBJ1-1, the V gene TRBV27; no definite D call. Between the trimmed V and J ends, which lost 6 bases and 1 base, there was a span of 12 bases. From germline, CDR1 is MNHEY and CDR2 SMNVEV (reference sequence). The CDR3 is made up of 14 amino acids. In DNA form, the CDR3 reads TGTGCCAGCAGCCGATCACAGACGAACACTGAAGCTTTCTTT. Translating it yields CASSRSQTNTEAFF.

V is TRBV5-1 and J is TRBJ1-4; the match to TRBD1 covers 11 bases. The J segment lost 8 bases and the V segment lost 3 bases, leaving 6 bases of the junction unmatched. The CDR3 length is 15 residues. CDR1 SGHRS and CDR2 YFSETQ come from the germline V gene. This CDR3 is CASSSLGDRGEKLFF. Here the CDR3 DNA reads TGCGCCAGCAGCTCCCTCGGGGACAGGGGGGAAAAACTGTTTTTT. Drawing the rest from reference TRBV5-1 and TRBJ1-4, the complete variable domain is KAGVTQTPRYLIKTRGQQVTLSCSPISGHRSVSWYQQTPGQGLQFLFEYFSETQRNKGNFPGRFSGRQFSNSRSEMNVSTLELGDSALYLCASSSLGDRGEKLFFGSGTQLSVL.

The chain combines TRBV7-8 with TRBJ1-1; 8 bases match TRBD1. Trimming cost V 5 bases and J 3 bases; bases outside gene matches: 8. The germline gives CDR1 SGHVS, CDR2 FQNEAQ. The CDR3 consists of 15 residues. DNA for the CDR3: TGTGCCAGCAGCGAAGGACAGGGCCGGGACACTGAAGCTTTCTTT. Its translation is CASSEGQGRDTEAFF.

This chain joins TRBV6-5 and TRBJ1-2; 7 bases agree with TRBD1. V was clipped by 6 bases and J by 0 bases; unmatched bases: 4. Germline V gives CDR1 MNHEY, CDR2 SVGAGI. This CDR3 contains 14 residues. This CDR3 is CASRGQAANYGYTF. CDR3 in DNA: TGTGCCAGCAGAGGACAGGCCGCTAACTATGGCTACACCTTC.

V is TRBV5-1 and J is TRBJ1-4; D gene ambiguous. CDR1 SGHRS and CDR2 YFSETQ come from the germline V gene. The CDR3 length is 14 residues. Trimming stripped 0 bases from V and 5 bases from J, with 8 bases between. The DNA for the CDR3 is TGCGCCAGCAGCTTGGTAGAAGGGAATGAAAAACTGTTTTTT. The encoded protein is CASSLVEGNEKLFF.

V is TRBV12-3 or TRBV12-4 and J is TRBJ2-1; D possibly corresponds to TRBD1 (6 bases). With 6 bases removed from V and 7 bases from J, the gap between germline ends came to 10 bases. This CDR3 has 12 residues. The CDR3 sequence: CASRRQENEQFF. DNA for the CDR3: TGTGCCAGCAGGCGACAGGAGAATGAGCAGTTCTTC.

This rearrangement joins TRBV7-2 to TRBJ2-6, with TRBD1 as a possible D gene (6 bases). CDR1 is SGHTA, CDR2 FQGNSA, per germline. This CDR3 is built from 16 residues. Between the trimmed V and J ends, which lost 4 bases and 0 bases, there was a span of 10 bases. The CDR3 sequence is CASSSTGSSGANVLTF. The CDR3 coding sequence is TGTGCCAGCAGCTCTACAGGGAGCTCTGGGGCCAACGTCCTGACTTTC.

This chain connects TRBV5-4 to TRBJ2-1; tentative D call: TRBD2 (5 bases). Germline V CDR1 and CDR2: SGHNT, YYREEE (reference sequence). CDR3 length: 15 amino acids. With 0 bases removed from V and 6 bases from J, the gap between germline ends came to 13 bases. CDR3 loop: CASSLAVRSGNEQFF. CDR3 nucleotide sequence: TGTGCCAGCAGCTTGGCCGTGAGGAGCGGCAATGAGCAGTTCTTC.

The sample holds one count of this clone. This chain uses TRBV5-8 with TRBJ2-7; no clear D gene. The CDR3 runs to 15 residues. Per germline, CDR1 SGHTS and CDR2 YDEGEE. V was trimmed by 6 bases and J by 1 base, leaving 17 bases between them. The CDR3 DNA sequence: TGTGCCAGCACCCTATCTACCGAATCATCCTACGAGCAGTACTTC. It yields the protein CASTLSTESSYEQYF.

V usage is TRBV9 and J usage is TRBJ2-1, with TRBD2 identical over 10 bases. CDR3 length: 15 residues. Trimming removed 5 bases from V and 9 bases from J; junction bases left unmatched: 11. The germline V gene encodes CDR1 SGDLS and CDR2 YYNGEE. The CDR3 sequence: CASRGAASGSGEQFF. The CDR3 DNA sequence: TGTGCCAGCAGAGGGGCAGCTAGCGGGAGTGGTGAGCAGTTCTTC.

The V and J genes are TRBV5-4 and TRBJ2-5; D is possibly TRBD2 (5 bases). From germline, CDR1 is SGHNT and CDR2 YYREEE (reference sequence). This CDR3 contains 13 residues. V lost 4 bases and J lost 3, with 10 bases in between. The CDR3 protein is CASSADWEETQYF. CDR3 sequence (DNA): TGTGCCAGCAGCGCGGACTGGGAAGAGACCCAGTACTTC.

This clone occurred a few times. The rearrangement joins TRBV4-2 to TRBJ1-1; perhaps TRBD1 as D (6 bases). Between the trimmed V and J ends, which lost 0 bases and 5 bases, there was a span of 10 bases. The CDR3 extends over 14 amino acids. Germline V gene lookup returns CDR1 LGHNA and CDR2 YNFKEQ. The CDR3 sequence: CASSQETRGTEAFF. CDR3 bases: TGTGCCAGCAGCCAAGAAACCAGGGGAACTGAAGCTTTCTTT.

The V call is TRBV11-1, the J call TRBJ2-3; TRBD2 matches 11 bases. CDR3 length: 15 amino acids. The V gene's germline CDR1 is SGHAT and CDR2 FQDESV (reference sequence). V was clipped by 5 bases and J by 5 bases; unmatched bases: 6. CDR3 in amino acids: CASSHPGLAVDTQYF. The CDR3 region has the DNA TGTGCCAGCAGCCATCCGGGACTAGCGGTAGATACGCAGTATTTT.